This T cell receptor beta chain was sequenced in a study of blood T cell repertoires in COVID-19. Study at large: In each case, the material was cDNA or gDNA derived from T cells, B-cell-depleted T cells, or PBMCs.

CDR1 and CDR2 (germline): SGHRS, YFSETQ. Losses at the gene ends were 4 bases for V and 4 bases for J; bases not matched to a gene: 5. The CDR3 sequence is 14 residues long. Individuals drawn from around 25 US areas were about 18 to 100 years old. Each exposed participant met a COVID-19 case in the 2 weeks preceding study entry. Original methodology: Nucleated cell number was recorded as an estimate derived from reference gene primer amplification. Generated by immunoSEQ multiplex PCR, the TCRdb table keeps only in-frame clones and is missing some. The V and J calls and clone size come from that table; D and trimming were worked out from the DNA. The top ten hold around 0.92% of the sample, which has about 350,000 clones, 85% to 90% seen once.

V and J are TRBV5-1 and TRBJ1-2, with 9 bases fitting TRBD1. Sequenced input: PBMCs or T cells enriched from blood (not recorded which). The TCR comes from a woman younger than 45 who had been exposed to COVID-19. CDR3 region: CASSQTGGSYGYTF. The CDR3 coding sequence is TGCGCCAGCAGCCAGACAGGGGGTAGCTATGGCTACACCTTC.